A single T cell receptor beta chain is shown here with its context. The sample originates from a study of blood T cell repertoires in COVID-19. Overall study: The analysed material was cDNA or gDNA that came from T cells, B-cell-depleted T cells, or PBMCs.

Sequencing used immunoSEQ multiplex PCR; TCRdb keeps in-frame clones, though not all of them. The top ten hold 2.5% of the sample, which has about 230,000 clones, about 91% seen once. The trim removed 4 bases at V and 6 bases at J, leaving 11 bases unmatched. CDR1 is SQVTM, CDR2 ANQGSEA, per germline. The CDR3 spans 14 residues. This clonotype was sampled from a woman aged 40 to 50 with acute COVID-19. The chain combines TRBV29-1 with TRBJ1-2, with 7 bases lining up with TRBD1. Specimen: PBMCs or T cells enriched from blood (not recorded which). CDR3 amino acids: CSVGGGTVSNGYTF. In DNA, the CDR3 is TGCAGCGTTGGAGGGGGCACCGTCTCGAATGGCTACACCTTC.